This record concerns one T cell receptor beta chain sequence. The sample originates from a study of blood T cell repertoires in COVID-19. Turning to the study itself: Material from acute and convalescent COVID-19 was sourced from the United States, Italy and Spain.

Germline V gene data show CDR1 as SGDLS and CDR2 as YYNGEE. The CDR3 runs to 17 residues. Deletions cut 0 bases from V and 2 bases from J, with 17 bases between. In the original workflow: Amplifying reference gene primers gave estimates of nucleated cell counts. Clones were read by immunoSEQ multiplex PCR, and TCRdb kept only the in-frame ones, dropping some. V, J and clone size are those of that table, while D and trimming were read from the DNA. The sample includes about 100,000 clones, about nine tenths of them seen just once. Sequences were obtained from peripheral blood. This clonotype was sampled from a woman between 50 and 59 years old with COVID-19, enrolled during active disease. This chain links TRBV9 with TRBJ1-1, with D possibly TRBD1 on 6 matching bases. CDR3 coding DNA: TGTGCCAGCAGCGTAGAGGGGGTGTGGCAGGCCAACACTGAAGCTTTCTTT. Translating it yields CASSVEGVWQANTEAFF. The variable domain in full, completed from reference TRBV9 and TRBJ1-1, reads DSGVTQTPKHLITATGQRVTLRCSPRSGDLSVYWYQQSLDQGLQFLIQYYNGEERAKGNILERFSAQQFPDLHSELNLSSLELGDSALYFCASSVEGVWQANTEAFFGQGTRLTVV.